These T cell receptor beta chains were read from a single sample in a study of beta chain features in type 1 diabetes. The table came from immunoSEQ multiplex PCR; TCRdb's copy has only in-frame clones and leaves some out. Among about 220,000 clones listed, about a tenth were seen once. The sample taken for sequencing was central memory CD4+ T cells from blood. Every receptor here comes from a man between 18 and 35 years old in good health. The CDR3 runs from the conserved cysteine through the conserved F or W. Fields, in order: V gene, J gene, clone size, D gene, CDR3 protein, CDR3 DNA. D genes are given only for firm matches. Size tells how often a clone was seen (once, few, many) or the class of an expanded clone, and some rows leave it out.

V gene: TRBV7-8
J gene: TRBJ1-5
clone size: -
D gene: TRBD1
CDR3 protein: CASSLGVRGNQPQHF
CDR3 DNA: TGTGCCAGCAGCTTAGGGGTCAGGGGGAATCAGCCCCAGCATTTT

V gene: TRBV14
J gene: TRBJ2-7
clone size: -
D gene: -
CDR3 protein: CASSHRDYSYEQYF
CDR3 DNA: TGTGCCAGCAGCCATCGAGACTACTCCTACGAGCAGTACTTC

V gene: TRBV30
J gene: TRBJ1-4
clone size: few
D gene: TRBD1
CDR3 protein: CAWWDRGWGEKLFF
CDR3 DNA: TGTGCCTGGTGGGACAGGGGCTGGGGGGAAAAACTGTTTTTT

V gene: TRBV4-1
J gene: TRBJ2-3
clone size: -
D gene: -
CDR3 protein: CASSQVRTDTQYF
CDR3 DNA: TGCGCCAGCAGCCAAGTCCGCACAGATACGCAGTATTTT

V gene: TRBV2
J gene: TRBJ2-5
clone size: few
D gene: TRBD1
CDR3 protein: CASRRDRDKETQYF
CDR3 DNA: TGTGCCAGCAGACGGGACAGGGATAAAGAGACCCAGTACTTC

V gene: TRBV11-2
J gene: TRBJ2-1
clone size: -
D gene: TRBD1
CDR3 protein: CASSLDGTAYNEQFF
CDR3 DNA: TGTGCCAGCAGCTTAGACGGGACAGCCTACAATGAGCAGTTCTTC

V gene: TRBV11-1
J gene: TRBJ2-1
clone size: -
D gene: -
CDR3 protein: CASSLGPMNEQFF
CDR3 DNA: TGTGCCAGCAGCTTGGGCCCTATGAATGAGCAGTTCTTC

V gene: TRBV6-1
J gene: TRBJ2-5
clone size: -
D gene: -
CDR3 protein: CASSVDSSRAQYF
CDR3 DNA: TGTGCCAGCAGTGTCGACTCGTCAAGGGCCCAGTACTTC

V gene: TRBV30
J gene: TRBJ1-2
clone size: -
D gene: TRBD1
CDR3 protein: CAWSKRGQQPSNYGYTF
CDR3 DNA: TGTGCCTGGTCTAAAAGGGGGCAGCAACCTTCTAACTATGGCTACACCTTC

V gene: TRBV10-3
J gene: TRBJ2-1
clone size: -
D gene: -
CDR3 protein: CATGVTEQFF
CDR3 DNA: TGTGCCACGGGGGTTACCGAGCAGTTCTTC

V gene: TRBV19
J gene: TRBJ2-7
clone size: many
D gene: -
CDR3 protein: CASSIDGNRRNEQYF
CDR3 DNA: TGTGCCAGTAGTATAGATGGAAACAGGAGGAACGAGCAGTACTTC

V gene: TRBV27
J gene: TRBJ2-7
clone size: few
D gene: -
CDR3 protein: CASSFQQRGGYEQYF
CDR3 DNA: TGTGCCAGCAGTTTTCAGCAGAGGGGTGGCTACGAGCAGTACTTC

V gene: TRBV5-1
J gene: TRBJ2-1
clone size: few
D gene: -
CDR3 protein: CASSFSPSYNEQFF
CDR3 DNA: TGCGCCAGCAGCTTTAGTCCGTCCTACAATGAGCAGTTCTTC

V gene: TRBV5-4
J gene: TRBJ2-3
clone size: -
D gene: -
CDR3 protein: CASSLEASSGTQYF
CDR3 DNA: TGTGCCAGCAGCTTGGAGGCTAGCTCGGGCACGCAGTATTTT

V gene: TRBV7-9
J gene: TRBJ2-5
clone size: few
D gene: -
CDR3 protein: CASSLAGETQYF
CDR3 DNA: TGTGCCAGCAGCTTAGCGGGAGAGACCCAGTACTTC

V gene: TRBV5-1
J gene: TRBJ2-2
clone size: -
D gene: -
CDR3 protein: CASSLGLNTGELFF
CDR3 DNA: TGCGCCAGCAGCCTCGGGCTCAACACCGGGGAGCTGTTTTTT

V gene: TRBV30
J gene: TRBJ2-7
clone size: -
D gene: -
CDR3 protein: CAWSKLSVTYEQYF
CDR3 DNA: TGTGCCTGGAGTAAATTGTCAGTGACCTACGAGCAGTACTTC

V gene: TRBV29-1
J gene: TRBJ1-1
clone size: -
D gene: -
CDR3 protein: CSVELTSGTEAFF
CDR3 DNA: TGCAGCGTTGAACTTACCAGCGGCACTGAAGCTTTCTTT

V gene: TRBV7-9
J gene: TRBJ2-5
clone size: -
D gene: -
CDR3 protein: CASSFGRVETQYF
CDR3 DNA: TGTGCCAGCAGCTTCGGCAGGGTGGAGACCCAGTACTTC

V gene: TRBV28
J gene: TRBJ2-1
clone size: -
D gene: -
CDR3 protein: CASSQTISGISYNEQFF
CDR3 DNA: TGTGCCAGCAGCCAAACTATAAGCGGAATCTCCTACAATGAGCAGTTCTTC

V gene: TRBV19
J gene: TRBJ2-2
clone size: many
D gene: -
CDR3 protein: CASNLRRQVTGELFF
CDR3 DNA: TGTGCCAGTAATCTCCGCCGACAGGTCACCGGGGAGCTGTTTTTT

V gene: TRBV29-1
J gene: TRBJ2-3
clone size: -
D gene: -
CDR3 protein: CSVMGGNFGTDTQYF
CDR3 DNA: TGCAGCGTAATGGGCGGGAACTTCGGCACAGATACGCAGTATTTT

V gene: TRBV11-2
J gene: TRBJ1-1
clone size: few
D gene: -
CDR3 protein: CASSFSAGQTEAFF
CDR3 DNA: TGTGCCAGCAGCTTTAGTGCAGGGCAAACTGAAGCTTTCTTT

V gene: TRBV10-3
J gene: TRBJ2-4
clone size: many
D gene: -
CDR3 protein: CAIRATGAGDIQYF
CDR3 DNA: TGTGCCATCAGGGCGACAGGCGCCGGGGACATTCAGTACTTC

V gene: TRBV11-3
J gene: TRBJ2-3
clone size: -
D gene: TRBD2
CDR3 protein: CASSLTSWSGDTQYF
CDR3 DNA: TGTGCCAGCAGCCTGACTAGCTGGAGCGGAGATACGCAGTATTTT

V gene: TRBV29-1
J gene: TRBJ1-2
clone size: -
D gene: -
CDR3 protein: CSVEDLKREGDTF
CDR3 DNA: TGCAGCGTTGAAGACCTAAAAAGGGAGGGGGACACCTTC

V gene: TRBV5-1
J gene: TRBJ2-5
clone size: -
D gene: TRBD2
CDR3 protein: CASSVAGALETQYF
CDR3 DNA: TGCGCCAGCTCCGTAGCGGGAGCCCTGGAGACCCAGTACTTC

V gene: TRBV28
J gene: TRBJ2-2
clone size: -
D gene: TRBD1
CDR3 protein: CASSRITGGNTGELFF
CDR3 DNA: TGTGCCAGCAGCAGGATAACAGGGGGCAACACCGGGGAGCTGTTTTTT

V gene: TRBV4-1
J gene: TRBJ2-7
clone size: many
D gene: -
CDR3 protein: CASSLTGTLSYEQYF
CDR3 DNA: TGCGCCAGCAGCCTAACCGGGACGCTCTCCTACGAGCAGTACTTC

V gene: TRBV7-6
J gene: TRBJ2-1
clone size: -
D gene: -
CDR3 protein: CASSLPRSTAYNEQFF
CDR3 DNA: TGTGCCAGCAGCTTACCCCGGTCCACCGCCTACAATGAGCAGTTCTTC

V gene: TRBV18
J gene: TRBJ2-3
clone size: few
D gene: -
CDR3 protein: CASSPSRKDTDTQYF
CDR3 DNA: TGTGCCAGCTCACCTTCTAGAAAAGACACAGATACGCAGTATTTT

V gene: TRBV11-3
J gene: TRBJ1-5
clone size: few
D gene: -
CDR3 protein: CASSTRNKTGYSNQPQHF
CDR3 DNA: TGTGCCAGCAGCACAAGAAACAAAACAGGGTATAGCAATCAGCCCCAGCATTTT

V gene: TRBV7-9
J gene: TRBJ2-5
clone size: few
D gene: -
CDR3 protein: CASSLLRDTQETQYF
CDR3 DNA: TGTGCCAGCAGCTTATTAAGGGACACTCAAGAGACCCAGTACTTC

V gene: TRBV29-1
J gene: TRBJ2-3
clone size: many
D gene: TRBD2
CDR3 protein: CSVGLAGADTQYF
CDR3 DNA: TGCAGCGTTGGACTAGCGGGAGCAGATACGCAGTATTTT

V gene: TRBV18
J gene: TRBJ1-1
clone size: -
D gene: -
CDR3 protein: CASSPGDTEAFF
CDR3 DNA: TGTGCCAGCTCACCAGGGGACACTGAAGCTTTCTTT

V gene: TRBV27
J gene: TRBJ2-5
clone size: -
D gene: TRBD1
CDR3 protein: CASSTLRTGGRETQYF
CDR3 DNA: TGTGCCAGCAGTACACTCCGGACAGGGGGCAGAGAGACCCAGTACTTC

V gene: TRBV6-6
J gene: TRBJ2-7
clone size: many
D gene: -
CDR3 protein: CASSYPLQGSWYF
CDR3 DNA: TGTGCCAGCAGTTATCCACTTCAGGGTTCCTGGTACTTC

V gene: TRBV10-3
J gene: TRBJ1-2
clone size: -
D gene: TRBD1
CDR3 protein: CAIRRQGTSYGYTF
CDR3 DNA: TGTGCCATCAGGAGACAGGGTACCAGCTATGGCTACACCTTC

V gene: TRBV7-2
J gene: TRBJ2-3
clone size: -
D gene: -
CDR3 protein: CASRRAITDTQYF
CDR3 DNA: TGTGCCAGCAGGAGGGCCATCACAGATACGCAGTATTTT

V gene: TRBV29-1
J gene: TRBJ1-3
clone size: -
D gene: -
CDR3 protein: CSVREVGNTIYF
CDR3 DNA: TGCAGCGTTCGGGAGGTGGGAAACACCATATATTTT

V gene: TRBV4-1
J gene: TRBJ2-6
clone size: -
D gene: TRBD1
CDR3 protein: CASSHDRGNNVLTF
CDR3 DNA: TGCGCCAGCAGCCATGACAGGGGGAACAACGTCCTGACTTTC

V gene: TRBV6-5
J gene: TRBJ2-3
clone size: -
D gene: -
CDR3 protein: CASSYSRDGGDTQYF
CDR3 DNA: TGTGCCAGCAGTTACTCGAGAGACGGCGGGGATACGCAGTATTTT

V gene: TRBV28
J gene: TRBJ2-3
clone size: few
D gene: -
CDR3 protein: CASSQGTSSTDTQYF
CDR3 DNA: TGTGCCAGCAGTCAGGGGACCTCTAGCACAGATACGCAGTATTTT

V gene: TRBV6-5
J gene: TRBJ2-1
clone size: -
D gene: TRBD2
CDR3 protein: CASMRLAGSYNEQFF
CDR3 DNA: TGTGCCAGCATGAGACTAGCGGGATCCTACAATGAGCAGTTCTTC

V gene: TRBV4-3
J gene: TRBJ2-1
clone size: -
D gene: TRBD2
CDR3 protein: CASSQDGVERGGSYEQFF
CDR3 DNA: TGCGCCAGCAGCCAAGATGGGGTAGAGCGGGGCGGGAGCTATGAGCAGTTCTTC

V gene: TRBV29-1
J gene: TRBJ2-3
clone size: many
D gene: TRBD2
CDR3 protein: CSVDGPKTSGRPDTQYF
CDR3 DNA: TGCAGCGTTGATGGGCCGAAGACTAGCGGGAGGCCAGATACGCAGTATTTT

V gene: TRBV7-9
J gene: TRBJ2-3
clone size: -
D gene: -
CDR3 protein: CASSSDRTSGDTQYF
CDR3 DNA: TGTGCCAGCAGCTCCGACAGGACCTCAGGAGATACGCAGTATTTT

V gene: TRBV20-1
J gene: TRBJ2-7
clone size: few
D gene: -
CDR3 protein: CSASGGDEQYF
CDR3 DNA: TGCAGTGCCTCAGGGGGGGACGAGCAGTACTTC